The clone carrying this T cell receptor beta chain was observed a single time. Sequencing used immunoSEQ multiplex PCR; TCRdb keeps in-frame clones, though not all of them. The sample has fewer than 200,000 clones; approximately 81% are singletons. This sample was taken from a study of blood T cell repertoires in COVID-19. The CDR3 loop spans 13 amino acids. Looked up from germline, CDR1 is MNHEY and CDR2 is SMNVEV (reference sequence). V was clipped by 1 base and J by 8 bases, with 8 bases between them. The chain links TRBV27 to TRBJ2-2; D call uncertain. The source material was peripheral blood. The receptor was isolated from a human donor with acute or convalescent COVID-19. The donor label of this sample is uncertain. CDR3 protein: CASSLWPEGELFF. The CDR3 bases are TGTGCCAGCAGTTTATGGCCAGAAGGGGAGCTGTTTTTT.